A selection of T cell receptor beta chains follows, all from one sample in a study of T cell repertoires in cytomegalovirus infection. TCRdb analysed the reads with MiXCR anew, one entry per CDR3 protein. The repertoire holds approximately 910,000 distinct CDR3 sequences, with 25% to 40% as singletons. The antigens these receptors bind are not known. The sample was cultured CD8+ T cells from PBMCs, taken from culture after CMV antigen stimulation. The receptors were gathered from a human donor in good health (CMV status not recorded). Some clones in this sample may be carry-over from other donors' samples. Each CDR3 is given with its conserved first and last residue. The D gene is left open where the match is weak. Where a row states a size, it is once, few, many or the class of an expanded clone; other rows omit it.

CDR3 protein,CDR3 DNA,D gene,V gene,J gene,clone size
CASNTGRWTEAFF,TGTGCCAGCAACACAGGGAGGTGGACTGAAGCTTTCTTT,NA,TRBV12-3/TRBV12-4,TRBJ1-1,NA
CASIGHTFYNEQFF,TGTGCCAGCATCGGTCATACCTTCTACAATGAGCAGTTCTTC,NA,TRBV28,TRBJ2-1,NA
CARRRTAPYGYTF,TGTGCCAGAAGAAGGACGGCCCCCTATGGCTACACCTTC,NA,TRBV2,TRBJ1-2,NA
CASTIRPGLTNTGELFF,TGTGCCAGCACTATCCGTCCCGGACTAACGAACACCGGGGAGCTGTTTTTT,NA,TRBV5-6,TRBJ2-2,NA
CASTVQGYTGELFF,TGTGCCAGCACCGTACAGGGATACACCGGGGAGCTGTTTTTT,NA,TRBV5-4,TRBJ2-2,few
CASSPGPRGGGYEQYF,TGTGCCAGCAGCCCAGGACCCAGGGGGGGAGGATACGAGCAGTACTTC,NA,TRBV7-8,TRBJ2-7,NA
CSVAVQGGTDTQYF,TGCAGCGTTGCCGTTCAGGGGGGGACAGATACGCAGTATTTT,NA,TRBV29-1,TRBJ2-3,NA
CASSLTGPDTQYF,TGTGCCAGCAGCTTAACAGGGCCGGATACGCAGTATTTT,NA,TRBV7-2,TRBJ2-3,many
CASSDSGTLGWTQYF,TGTGCCAGCAGCGATTCCGGGACCCTGGGGTGGACCCAGTACTTC,NA,TRBV9,TRBJ2-5,NA
CASSSGQDTEAFF,TGTGCCAGCAGCTCTGGACAGGACACTGAAGCTTTCTTT,TRBD1,TRBV7-8,TRBJ1-1,many
CSGVDGEKLFF,TGCAGTGGGGTGGACGGCGAAAAACTGTTTTTT,NA,TRBV20-1,TRBJ1-4,NA
CASSPSGSQFYGYTF,TGTGCCAGCAGCCCCTCGGGCAGCCAGTTCTATGGCTACACCTTC,NA,TRBV13,TRBJ1-2,few
CASSPERGLFF,TGTGCCAGCAGTCCCGAGCGTGGGCTGTTTTTT,NA,TRBV12-3/TRBV12-4,TRBJ2-2,NA
CASTPRGGSNTGELFF,TGTGCCAGCACCCCCCGGGGGGGTTCGAACACCGGGGAGCTGTTTTTT,TRBD2,TRBV2,TRBJ2-2,NA
CASSPKTLSGREQFF,TGTGCCAGCAGCCCGAAAACCTTAAGTGGGAGAGAGCAGTTCTTC,NA,TRBV7-9,TRBJ2-1,NA
CASSFRPTGSYGYTF,TGTGCCAGCAGCTTTAGGCCTACGGGATCCTATGGCTACACCTTC,NA,TRBV7-2,TRBJ1-2,few
CASSPTELEAFF,TGTGCCAGTAGTCCGACAGAACTTGAAGCTTTCTTT,NA,TRBV19,TRBJ1-1,NA
CASSGQRNSYEQYF,TGTGCCAGCAGCGGACAGCGTAACTCCTACGAGCAGTACTTC,NA,TRBV7-9,TRBJ2-7,few
CASRGELKHNEQFF,TGTGCCAGCAGGGGGGAACTGAAACACAATGAGCAGTTCTTC,NA,TRBV5-6,TRBJ2-1,NA
CASSLQAGGREQFF,TGTGCCAGCAGTTTGCAAGCGGGGGGGCGTGAGCAGTTCTTC,TRBD2,TRBV27,TRBJ2-1,few
CASSYSVTGFGYGYTF,TGTGCCAGCAGTTACTCAGTGACAGGGTTTGGCTATGGCTACACCTTC,TRBD1,TRBV6-5,TRBJ1-2,NA
CASSHVEGSNQPQHF,TGTGCCAGCAGCCATGTCGAGGGGAGCAATCAGCCCCAGCATTTT,NA,TRBV7-8,TRBJ1-5,NA
CASSLPADGRAFF,TGTGCCAGCAGCTTACCGGCCGACGGTCGGGCTTTCTTT,NA,TRBV11-2,TRBJ1-1,few
CSAVDLTSGDGETQYF,TGCAGTGCCGTCGACTTGACTAGCGGGGATGGAGAGACCCAGTACTTC,TRBD2,TRBV20-1,TRBJ2-5,NA
CASSPLGGTGYTF,TGTGCCAGCAGTCCCCTGGGCGGGACCGGCTACACCTTC,NA,TRBV6-5,TRBJ1-2,NA
CASSLDRTNQETQYF,TGTGCCAGCAGCTTAGATAGGACAAACCAAGAGACCCAGTACTTC,NA,TRBV7-8,TRBJ2-5,few
CASSLARYNTEAFF,TGTGCCAGCAGCTTAGCGAGATATAACACTGAAGCTTTCTTT,NA,TRBV7-9,TRBJ1-1,NA
CASSYTSGVSYEQYF,TGTGCCAGCAGCTACACTAGCGGGGTCTCCTACGAGCAGTACTTC,TRBD2,TRBV5-4,TRBJ2-7,few
CATSRDGDPKNIQYF,TGTGCCACCAGCAGAGATGGTGACCCCAAAAACATTCAGTACTTC,NA,TRBV15,TRBJ2-4,NA
CASSLEVAGAEQFF,TGTGCCAGCAGCTTAGAGGTAGCGGGGGCGGAGCAGTTCTTC,TRBD2,TRBV7-6,TRBJ2-1,many
CASSYLLFPQGNNQPQHF,TGTGCCAGCAGTTACCTCCTATTCCCCCAGGGGAACAATCAGCCCCAGCATTTT,NA,TRBV6-6,TRBJ1-5,NA
CASSDGTSGVDEQFF,TGTGCCAGCAGTGACGGGACTAGCGGGGTAGATGAGCAGTTCTTC,TRBD2,TRBV6-4,TRBJ2-1,NA
CASSFPTTATNEKLFF,TGTGCCAGCAGCTTCCCCACGACTGCAACTAATGAAAAACTGTTTTTT,NA,TRBV7-9,TRBJ1-4,many
CASSTNSGPRETQYF,TGTGCCAGCAGCACGAACAGTGGGCCACGGGAGACCCAGTACTTC,NA,TRBV7-9,TRBJ2-5,NA
CASPLAGGQHEQYF,TGTGCCAGTCCACTAGCGGGGGGGCAGCACGAGCAGTACTTC,TRBD2,TRBV6-5,TRBJ2-7,NA
CAIRGGKGTGELFF,TGTGCCATCCGGGGAGGGAAGGGCACCGGGGAGCTGTTTTTT,TRBD2,TRBV2,TRBJ2-2,NA
CSARATGTSTDTQYF,TGCAGTGCTAGGGCGACAGGTACTAGCACAGATACGCAGTATTTT,NA,TRBV20-1,TRBJ2-3,NA
CASRVRETQYF,TGTGCCAGCCGGGTGAGAGAGACCCAGTACTTC,NA,TRBV2,TRBJ2-5,few
CASRDRVNQPQHF,TGTGCCAGCCGCGACAGGGTAAATCAGCCCCAGCATTTT,TRBD1,TRBV27,TRBJ1-5,few
CASSGGGGRTEAFF,TGTGCCAGCAGCGGAGGGGGGGGTAGAACTGAAGCTTTCTTT,NA,TRBV3-1,TRBJ1-1,NA